This T cell receptor (beta chain) was recorded in a study of STAT5B mutations in CD4+ large granular lymphocyte leukemia. Study-level information: Healthy donors showed HLA-associated enrichment of the CDR3 'QG' motif.

Buffy coats from healthy blood donors served as controls. Sequencing was at survey level. Produced via immunoSEQ multiplex PCR; TCRdb's table is partial and in-frame only. The sample contains over 30,000 clones, over 60% of which appear only once. V lost 2 bases to trimming and J lost 9 bases; unmatched junction nucleotides: 10. Looked up from germline, CDR1 is SGHTA and CDR2 is FQGNSA. The CDR3 covers 16 residues. Sequencing input: CD4+ T cells from blood buffy coats. The TCR sequence derives from a human donor in good health. The chain couples TRBV7-2 to TRBJ2-1, with 10 bases fitting TRBD2. The CDR3 here is CASSLLSGRALGEQFF. The CDR3 DNA is TGTGCCAGCAGCTTATTAAGCGGGAGGGCCTTAGGTGAGCAGTTCTTC.